These 27 T cell receptor beta chains share one sample of origin, sequenced in a study of OX40 agonist ivuxolimab in advanced cancers. The repertoire was sequenced with immunoSEQ multiplex PCR; TCRdb's copy has only in-frame clones and lacks some. The sample contains over 70,000 clones, more than 70% of which appear only once. Sequences were derived from CD4+ or CD8+ T cells sorted from blood, sampled in a trial of the OX40 agonist ivuxolimab. The receptor source for this set is an adult with an advanced solid tumor such as melanoma, head and neck, liver or kidney cancer.

V is TRBV5-4 and J is TRBJ1-2; D gene uncertain. CDR1 is SGHNT and CDR2 is YYREEE in the germline V gene (reference sequence). V was shortened by 4 bases and J by 7 bases, with 14 bases between the two germline ends. This CDR3 region has 13 residues. The CDR3 nucleotides read TGTGCCAGCAGCCCGGACGCTAAAGCTGGCTACACCTTC. Translation: CASSPDAKAGYTF.

This clone was seen a single time. V usage is TRBV19 and J usage is TRBJ1-4; 9 bases agree with TRBD1. CDR3 length: 14 amino acids. Germline values: CDR1 LNHDA, CDR2 SQIVND (reference sequence). V was pared by 9 bases and J by 1 base, with 3 bases of the junction left unmatched. CDR3 sequence reads: CASGQGRTNEKLFF. In DNA, the CDR3 is TGTGCCAGCGGACAGGGGCGAACTAATGAAAAACTGTTTTTT. The variable domain in full, completed from reference TRBV19 and TRBJ1-4, reads DGGITQSPKYLFRKEGQNVTLSCEQNLNHDAMYWYRQDPGQGLRLIYYSQIVNDFQKGDIAEGYSVSREKKESFPLTVTSAQKNPTAFYLCASGQGRTNEKLFFGSGTQLSVL.

The chain joins TRBV6-1 to TRBJ1-4; perhaps TRBD1 as D (6 bases). The ends were cut back, 6 bases at V and 4 bases at J, with 12 bases in the middle. CDR1 and CDR2 (germline): MNHNS, SASEGT. The length of the CDR3 is 14 residues. The CDR3 DNA reads TGTGCCAGCAGGAAGGACAGTCTTAATGAAAAACTGTTTTTT. This gives the protein CASRKDSLNEKLFF.

The rearrangement joins TRBV4-1 to TRBJ1-5, with TRBD1 matching over 7 bases. The trim removed 0 bases at V and 5 bases at J, leaving 4 bases unmatched. CDR3 length: 15 residues. Looked up from germline, CDR1 is MGHRA and CDR2 is YSYEKL. The CDR3, as DNA: TGCGCCAGCAGCCAAGATAGACAGGGCTATCAGCCCCAGCATTTT. Translation gives CASSQDRQGYQPQHF.

This clone has a handful of counts. The chain combines TRBV7-8 with TRBJ2-3; possibly TRBD2 for D (5 bases). Germline CDR1 and CDR2: SGHVS and FQNEAQ. This CDR3 has 14 amino acids. Trimming stripped 7 bases from V and 1 base from J, with 12 bases between. DNA of the CDR3: TGTGCCAGCAAGACTAACAGAGGCACAGATACGCAGTATTTT. Translation gives CASKTNRGTDTQYF.

V gene TRBV6-4 combines with J gene TRBJ1-2; D unclear. Germline V gives CDR1 MRHNA, CDR2 SNTAGT. V was shortened by 3 bases and J by 4 bases, with 12 bases between the two germline ends. This CDR3 contains 14 residues. The CDR3 DNA is TGTGCCAGCAGTGAAGAGGGTTTGGGCTATGGCTACACCTTC. It yields the protein CASSEEGLGYGYTF.

This chain connects TRBV15 to TRBJ1-4; no clear D gene. Germline-derived CDR1 and CDR2 are LNHNV and YYDKDF (reference sequence). V dropped 5 bases and J dropped 6 bases, with 16 bases sitting between them. The CDR3 contains 15 residues. CDR3 coding DNA: TGTGCCACCAGCGGCGGACCGGGAAGGGATGAAAAACTGTTTTTT. Its translation: CATSGGPGRDEKLFF.

As concerns this clone: This clone may be a read error of a much larger clone one base away. The genes are TRBV28 and TRBJ1-5; D gene uncertain. The V and J ends lost 6 bases and 4 bases respectively, with 4 bases between them. Germline CDR1 reads MDHEN; CDR2 reads SYDVKM. The CDR3 contains 11 residues. CDR3 protein: CASSLNQPQHF. In DNA, the CDR3 is TGTGCCAGCAGCCTTAATCAGCCCCAGCATTTT.

To note about this clone: Other DNA sequences within the sample encode an identical CDR3. The V call is TRBV7-6, the J call TRBJ2-1; tentatively, D is TRBD1 or TRBD2 (5 bases each). Germline V CDR1 and CDR2: SGHVS, FNYEAQ. Trimming left V 5 bases short and J 8 bases short, with 13 bases between. This CDR3 contains 13 residues. The CDR3 sequence is CASSPRGRDEQFF. CDR3 DNA: TGTGCCAGCAGCCCCCGGGGCCGGGATGAGCAGTTCTTC.

The genes are TRBV29-1 and TRBJ1-1; 10 bases agree with TRBD1. The CDR3 contains 11 residues. CDR1 is SQVTM and CDR2 is ANQGSEA in the germline V gene. CDR3 in amino acids: CRAGQGTEAFF. In DNA, the CDR3 is TGCAGGGCGGGACAGGGGACTGAAGCTTTCTTT.

The rearrangement joins TRBV15 to TRBJ1-1, with TRBD1 as a possible D gene (5 bases). The CDR3 has 14 residues. Germline V gene lookup returns CDR1 LNHNV and CDR2 YYDKDF (reference sequence). Trimming left V 5 bases short and J 0 bases short, with 10 bases between. CDR3 amino acids: CATSVGTLNTEAFF. The CDR3 DNA is TGTGCCACCAGCGTAGGGACTTTGAACACTGAAGCTTTCTTT. The whole variable domain, filled in from reference TRBV15 and TRBJ1-1, reads DAMVIQNPRYQVTQFGKPVTLSCSQTLNHNVMYWYQQKSSQAPKLLFHYYDKDFNNEADTPDNFQSRRPNTSFCFLDIRSPGLGDTAMYLCATSVGTLNTEAFFGQGTRLTVV.

Turning to this clone: This specimen includes other DNA sequences encoding the same CDR3. In DNA form, the CDR3 reads TGTGCCAGCAGCTTAGTGGGAGGGGGAAATCAGCCCCAGCATTTT. Residues: CASSLVGGGNQPQHF. V and J are TRBV7-9 and TRBJ1-5, with a possible D match to TRBD1 (6 bases). Germline V gene data show CDR1 as SEHNR and CDR2 as FQNEAQ (reference sequence). V was shortened by 1 base and J by 4 bases, with 11 bases between the two germline ends. This CDR3 spans 15 amino acids.

This sequence joins TRBV10-3 and TRBJ2-5; weak D call: TRBD1 (5 bases). Germline V gene lookup returns CDR1 ENHRY and CDR2 SYGVKD. The CDR3 length is 14 residues. Trimming took 3 bases from V and 1 from J, leaving 9 bases between them. The CDR3: CAISDSDTQETQYF. The CDR3 bases are TGTGCCATCAGTGACTCGGACACCCAAGAGACCCAGTACTTC.

V and J are TRBV6-1 and TRBJ1-3, with TRBD1 matching 8 bases. This CDR3 has 14 residues. Germline CDR1 MNHNS, CDR2 SASEGT. The V segment lost 6 bases and the J segment 2 bases; nucleotides outside the gene matches: 3. The CDR3 protein is CASRRTGTGNTIYF. DNA for the CDR3: TGTGCCAGCAGGAGGACAGGGACTGGAAACACCATATATTTT.

The chain employs TRBV29-1 and TRBJ2-2; unclear D gene. Germline loops: CDR1 SQVTM, CDR2 ANQGSEA. V lost 6 bases to trimming and J lost 6 bases, with 8 bases between them. This CDR3 is built from 11 residues. This CDR3 reads CSVLAAGELFF. The CDR3 nucleotides read TGCAGCGTCCTCGCCGCCGGGGAGCTGTTTTTT.

The rearrangement links TRBV7-6 to TRBJ2-5, with D possibly TRBD2 on 5 matching bases. V lost 1 base to trimming and J lost 2 bases, with 11 bases between them. Germline V CDR1 and CDR2: SGHVS, FNYEAQ. The CDR3 covers 15 residues. The CDR3 sequence: CASSLVLGPQETQYF. The CDR3 DNA follows: TGTGCCAGCAGCTTAGTACTAGGGCCACAAGAGACCCAGTACTTC.

This rearrangement joins TRBV13 to TRBJ2-5; 9 nucleotides agree with TRBD1. The germline CDR1 and CDR2 sequences are PRHDT and FYEKMQ (reference sequence). The CDR3 length is 18 residues. The ends lost 0 bases at V and 4 bases at J; junction bases unmatched: 12. CDR3 DNA: TGTGCCAGCAGCTTAGGCCGGCCCTTACAGGGGGCTGGAGAGACCCAGTACTTC. Amino acid sequence: CASSLGRPLQGAGETQYF.

This sequence joins TRBV29-1 and TRBJ1-3; D call uncertain. Germline CDR1 SQVTM, CDR2 ANQGSEA. The CDR3 spans 14 residues. V lost 0 bases, J lost 1 base, and 7 bases lay in between. Written as DNA, the CDR3 is TGCAGCGTTGAAGACAGGAAGTCTGGAAACACCATATATTTT. Translated, it gives CSVEDRKSGNTIYF. Looking up the rest from reference TRBV29-1 and TRBJ1-3 gives the full variable domain: SAVISQKPSRDICQRGTSLTIQCQVDSQVTMMFWYRQQPGQSLTLIATANQGSEATYESGFVIDKFPISRPNLTFSTLTVSNMSPEDSSIYLCSVEDRKSGNTIYFGEGSWLTVV.

The chain employs TRBV9 and TRBJ1-2, with 8 bases matching TRBD1. The germline gives CDR1 SGDLS, CDR2 YYNGEE. V lost 4 bases to trimming and J lost 8 bases; unmatched junction nucleotides: 13. This CDR3 region has 15 residues. The chain's CDR3 is CASSQNQGAPGGYTF. The CDR3 DNA follows: TGTGCCAGCAGCCAAAACCAGGGGGCGCCGGGAGGCTACACCTTC.

This rearrangement joins TRBV6-5 to TRBJ1-5, with D maybe TRBD1 (6 bases). This CDR3 has 14 residues. V was shortened by 7 bases and J by 5 bases, with 15 bases between the two germline ends. Germline loops: CDR1 MNHEY, CDR2 SVGAGI. CDR3: CASIFGQNHQPQHF. The CDR3 DNA reads as TGTGCCAGCATCTTCGGACAGAACCATCAGCCCCAGCATTTT.

V is TRBV7-6 and J is TRBJ2-7; no clear D gene. The CDR3 sequence is 13 residues long. Germline CDR1 reads SGHVS; CDR2 reads FNYEAQ. V gave up 1 base and J gave up 7 bases, with 11 bases separating them. The CDR3 DNA is TGTGCCAGCAGCTTAGGGTCTACGGGTGAGCAGTACTTC. Protein: CASSLGSTGEQYF.

This chain links TRBV5-4 with TRBJ2-7; possible D gene TRBD1, 6 bases. The germline V gene encodes CDR1 SGHNT and CDR2 YYREEE (reference sequence). The germline V and J ends were trimmed by 2 bases and 0 bases, with 15 bases remaining between them. The length of the CDR3 is 16 residues. The CDR3 protein is CASSFGPGQLSYEQYF. The DNA of the CDR3 is TGTGCCAGCAGCTTTGGACCGGGACAACTCTCCTACGAGCAGTACTTC. The full variable domain, completed using reference TRBV5-4 and TRBJ2-7, is ETGVTQSPTHLIKTRGQQVTLRCSSQSGHNTVSWYQQALGQGPQFIFQYYREEENGRGNFPPRFSGLQFPNYSSELNVNALELDDSALYLCASSFGPGQLSYEQYFGPGTRLTVT.

The genes are TRBV5-4 and TRBJ1-2; 8 bases line up with TRBD1. The CDR3 is 13 amino acids. V dropped 4 bases and J dropped 4; count of bases not matched to a gene: 3. CDR1 is SGHNT, CDR2 YYREEE, per germline (reference sequence). In DNA, the CDR3 is TGTGCCAGCAGCATCGACAGGGGCTATGGCTACACCTTC. Amino acid sequence: CASSIDRGYGYTF.

The V call is TRBV10-1, the J call TRBJ2-5; the match to TRBD1 covers 9 bases. CDR3 length: 13 residues. CDR1 and CDR2 from the germline V gene are WNHNN and SYGVQD (reference sequence). The trim removed 5 bases at V and 5 bases at J, leaving 3 bases unmatched. The CDR3 loop is CASSTGGDETQYF. The CDR3 nucleotides read TGCGCCAGCAGTACAGGGGGCGACGAGACCCAGTACTTC.

The V and J genes are TRBV7-2 and TRBJ1-5; no clear D. There are 14 residues in the CDR3. Germline CDR1 and CDR2: SGHTA and FQGNSA. V shed 7 bases and J shed 0 bases, with 10 bases lying between them. The CDR3 sequence: CASTPTNSNQPQHF. The CDR3 DNA reads TGTGCCAGCACCCCGACAAATAGCAATCAGCCCCAGCATTTT.

This clone came up once. This chain uses TRBV9 with TRBJ2-6, with D uncertain. Trimming pared 3 bases from V and 0 bases from J, leaving 10 bases between. The CDR3 sequence is 16 residues long. Germline CDR1 SGDLS, CDR2 YYNGEE. CDR3 loop: CASSGKQDSGANVLTF. CDR3 DNA: TGTGCCAGCAGCGGAAAACAAGACTCTGGGGCCAACGTCCTGACTTTC. Variable domain in full (rest from reference TRBV9 and TRBJ2-6): DSGVTQTPKHLITATGQRVTLRCSPRSGDLSVYWYQQSLDQGLQFLIQYYNGEERAKGNILERFSAQQFPDLHSELNLSSLELGDSALYFCASSGKQDSGANVLTFGAGSRLTVL.

The chain is built from TRBV5-1 and TRBJ2-7; D gene uncertain. In germline, CDR1 is SGHRS, CDR2 YFSETQ. The CDR3 totals 12 residues. V dropped 4 bases and J dropped 5 bases, with 10 bases sitting between them. This chain's CDR3 is CASSRDRHEQYF. The DNA of the CDR3 is TGCGCCAGCAGCCGTGACCGGCACGAGCAGTACTTC. The full variable domain, in which reference TRBV5-1 and TRBJ2-7 provide the parts outside the CDR3, is KAGVTQTPRYLIKTRGQQVTLSCSPISGHRSVSWYQQTPGQGLQFLFEYFSETQRNKGNFPGRFSGRQFSNSRSEMNVSTLELGDSALYLCASSRDRHEQYFGPGTRLTVT.